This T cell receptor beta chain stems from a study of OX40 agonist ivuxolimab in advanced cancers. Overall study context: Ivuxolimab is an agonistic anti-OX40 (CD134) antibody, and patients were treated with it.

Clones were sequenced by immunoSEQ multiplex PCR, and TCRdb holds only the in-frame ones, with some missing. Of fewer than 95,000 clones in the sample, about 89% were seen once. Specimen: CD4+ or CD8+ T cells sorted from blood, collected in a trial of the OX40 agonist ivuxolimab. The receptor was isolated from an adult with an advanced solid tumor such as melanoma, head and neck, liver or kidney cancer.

The CDR3 loop is CASSNDGTGRVNYGYTF. CDR3 nucleotide sequence: TGTGCCAGCAGCAACGACGGGACAGGGCGCGTTAACTATGGCTACACCTTC. The rearrangement links TRBV5-5 to TRBJ1-2; 9 nucleotides match TRBD1. The junction had 11 bases not matched to a gene; V was cut back by 4 bases and J by 1 base. CDR3 size: 17 residues. Germline CDR1 and CDR2: SGHKS and YYEKEE (reference sequence). The whole variable domain, remainder taken from reference TRBV5-5 and TRBJ1-2, is DAGVTQSPTHLIKTRGQQVTLRCSPISGHKSVSWYQQVLGQGPQFIFQYYEKEERGRGNFPDRFSARQFPNYSSELNVNALLLGDSALYLCASSNDGTGRVNYGYTFGSGTRLTVV.